The subject of this entry is one T cell receptor beta chain. Those designated as exposed participants met a COVID-19 case within 2 weeks before study entry. This sample is part of a study of blood T cell repertoires in COVID-19. Study-level information: T cells, B-cell-depleted T cells, or PBMCs supplied cDNA or gDNA.

Germline V gene lookup returns CDR1 SGHRS and CDR2 YFSETQ. With 0 bases removed from V and 5 bases from J, the gap between germline ends came to 8 bases. The CDR3 extends over 13 amino acids. TCRdb keeps only in-frame clones here, not all; method: immunoSEQ multiplex PCR. The data show 200,000 to 250,000 clones, just under 90% seen once. What was sequenced was PBMCs or T cells enriched from blood (not recorded which). This chain joins TRBV5-1 and TRBJ1-1; no reliable D call. The receptor was isolated from a man aged 50 or older who had been exposed to COVID-19. The CDR3 DNA reads TGCGCCAGCAGCTTGGGGGTACAGACTGAAGCTTTCTTT. Translation: CASSLGVQTEAFF.